One sample yielded the 3 T cell receptor beta chains listed below, sequenced in a study of PD-1 blockade in mismatch repair-deficient tumors. Sequenced by immunoSEQ multiplex PCR; TCRdb stores in-frame clones only, minus some. Found here are approximately 50,000 clones, around 80% of them singletons; the top ten hold around 3.4%. Sequencing used peripheral blood, obtained 4 weeks after starting pembrolizumab. All receptors derive from an adult with mismatch repair-deficient cancer.

The chain employs TRBV10-1 and TRBJ1-2; D unclear. CDR1 and CDR2 (germline): WNHNN, SYGVQD (reference sequence). The CDR3 is 13 amino acids. Trimming took off 3 bases at V and 7 bases at J, with 12 bases between the two ends. The CDR3 loop reads CASSDFLDSGYTF. The CDR3 DNA follows: TGCGCCAGCAGTGATTTTTTGGACTCTGGCTACACCTTC.

J is TRBJ1-1 and V is TRBV5-8; D gene uncertain. The V gene's germline CDR1 is SGHTS and CDR2 YDEGEE. V was cut by 1 base and J by 7 bases, with 11 bases left in between. The CDR3 is 13 amino acids. CDR3 sequence reads: CASSLSGGVEAFF. DNA of the CDR3: TGTGCCAGCAGCTTGTCCGGAGGCGTTGAAGCTTTCTTT.

The genes are TRBV16 and TRBJ2-1, with D unclear. Germline-derived CDR1 and CDR2 are KGHSY and FQNENV. Trimming removed 4 bases from V and 0 bases from J, with 13 bases in between. The CDR3 spans 16 residues. CDR3: CASSRTNPDSYNEQFF. In DNA form, the CDR3 reads TGTGCCAGCAGCCGGACCAACCCGGACTCCTACAATGAGCAGTTCTTC. Based on the CDR3 plus reference TRBV16 and TRBJ2-1, the full variable domain is GEEVAQTPKHLVRGEGQKAKLYCAPIKGHSYVFWYQQVLKNEFKFLISFQNENVFDETGMPKERFSAKCLPNSPCSLEIQATKLEDSAVYFCASSRTNPDSYNEQFFGPGTRLTVL.